This is a list of T cell receptor beta chains from one sample in a study of T cells expressing NK-cell markers. TCRdb reanalyzed the 5' RACE reads and collapses them to one entry per CDR3 protein, without DNA. The sample has about 410,000 distinct CDR3 sequences. What was sequenced was blood T cells: a sorted CD56 or NKG2C T cell subset, CD4+ or CD8+ T cells, or bulk PBMC T cells (not recorded which). These receptors all stem from a woman between 50 and 59 years old in good health. Each CDR3 is given with its conserved first and last residue. Each record gives: CDR3 protein, CDR3 length, J gene, V gene.

CSCQRESTDTQYF,13,TRBJ2-3,TRBV29-1
CASSQVDYYQETQYF,15,TRBJ2-5,TRBV3-1
CSAGALTAETQYF,13,TRBJ2-5,TRBV20-1
CASSFLGGSGYEQYF,15,TRBJ2-7,TRBV27
CSARRKGSPLEQFF,14,TRBJ2-1,TRBV20-1
CASSQGPGLAISYNEQFF,18,TRBJ2-1,TRBV4-1
CSVETGIGGYTF,12,TRBJ1-2,TRBV29-1
CASSFLQINRRNEQFF,16,TRBJ2-1,TRBV5-6
CASSNRPCSYNEQFF,15,TRBJ2-1,TRBV21-1
CASSQVFTNNEQFF,14,TRBJ2-1,TRBV4-1
CASSADSPKNIQYF,14,TRBJ2-4,TRBV10-1
CASSSSREFDQPQHF,15,TRBJ1-5,TRBV27
CASSSQTGAVKETQYF,16,TRBJ2-5,TRBV12-3/TRBV12-4
CASSLGSRGTDTQYF,15,TRBJ2-3,TRBV5-1
CSAPTAQGSVAFF,13,TRBJ1-1,TRBV20-1
CASSDGTGGTNTQYF,15,TRBJ2-3,TRBV5-5
CASSPTGVSPLHF,13,TRBJ1-6,TRBV5-5
CASSWGQGSSGAFF,14,TRBJ1-1,TRBV5-1
CASSLVAPGRGDNGELFF,18,TRBJ2-2,TRBV5-6
CASSLVFGGEAFF,13,TRBJ1-1,TRBV5-1
CASSPSGRLYEQYF,14,TRBJ2-7,TRBV4-1
CASSYGSANYGYTF,14,TRBJ1-2,TRBV4-1
CASSSSGLAGNTDTQYF,17,TRBJ2-3,TRBV12-3/TRBV12-4
CASSLRSVAGAKDTQYF,17,TRBJ2-3,TRBV12-3/TRBV12-4
CSARDRTASYEQYF,14,TRBJ2-7,TRBV29-1
CASQEGVFEQFF,12,TRBJ2-1,TRBV12-5
CSVEEGTSGAYEQYF,15,TRBJ2-7,TRBV29-1
CASSLGATSRYEQYF,15,TRBJ2-7,TRBV5-1
CASSLSPALGSQEQFF,16,TRBJ2-1,TRBV28
CATSRPGAGDPASTDTQYF,19,TRBJ2-3,TRBV15
CASSEGGERQPQHF,14,TRBJ1-5,TRBV2
CATSSDLRGPDTEAFF,16,TRBJ1-1,TRBV15
CASSLKFEQFF,11,TRBJ2-1,TRBV5-8
CASTNIMSGNTIYF,14,TRBJ1-3,TRBV6-5
CASSKQGVLSNLHNEQFF,18,TRBJ2-1,TRBV7-9
CASSLEGFYYEQYF,14,TRBJ2-7,TRBV5-1
CASMERTDTQYF,12,TRBJ2-3,TRBV7-8
CASSYSVRGGEQYF,14,TRBJ2-7,TRBV6-5
CASSHARGAGVGETQYF,17,TRBJ2-5,TRBV6-6
CATAGGASHEQYF,13,TRBJ2-7,TRBV15
CAISRQDSTDTQYF,14,TRBJ2-3,TRBV10-3
CASSQGGGQLYNEQFF,16,TRBJ2-1,TRBV4-1